This TCR beta chain was captured in a study of OX40 agonist ivuxolimab in advanced cancers. The CDR3 is 14 residues long. V was clipped by 5 bases and J by 6 bases, with 16 bases between them. Germline V lookup: CDR1 SEHNR, CDR2 FQNEAQ (reference sequence). Some clones are missing from TCRdb's copy, which holds only in-frame ones; the method was immunoSEQ multiplex PCR. Of about 83,000 clones in the sample, more than 70% were seen once. The receptor's source is an adult with an advanced solid tumor such as melanoma, head and neck, liver or kidney cancer. This material consisted of CD4+ or CD8+ T cells sorted from blood, taken in a trial of the OX40 agonist ivuxolimab. The chain is built from TRBV7-9 and TRBJ2-5, with D tentatively TRBD1 (6 bases). CDR3 residues: CASSEDRGMQTQYF. CDR3 coding DNA: TGTGCCAGCAGCGAAGATAGGGGGATGCAGACCCAGTACTTC.